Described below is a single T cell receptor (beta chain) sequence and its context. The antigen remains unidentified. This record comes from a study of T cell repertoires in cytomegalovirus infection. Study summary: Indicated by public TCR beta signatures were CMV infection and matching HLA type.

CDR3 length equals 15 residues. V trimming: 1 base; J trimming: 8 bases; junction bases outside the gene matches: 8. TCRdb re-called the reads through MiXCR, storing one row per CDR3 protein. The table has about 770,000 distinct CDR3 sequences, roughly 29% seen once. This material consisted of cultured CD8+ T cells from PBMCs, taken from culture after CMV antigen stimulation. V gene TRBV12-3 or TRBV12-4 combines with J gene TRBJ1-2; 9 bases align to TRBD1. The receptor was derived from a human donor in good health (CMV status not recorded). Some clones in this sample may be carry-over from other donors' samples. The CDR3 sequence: CASSLGPGTGLGYTF. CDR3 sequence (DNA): TGTGCCAGCAGTTTAGGTCCCGGGACAGGGTTGGGCTACACCTTC.